This TCR beta chain was recorded in a study of cytomegalovirus exposure and HLA in healthy donors. Study-level results: In vitro assays verified that a few CMV-associated chains recognized CMV antigens specifically. Cytomegalovirus status was reportedly diagnosed by the classifier with high sensitivity and specificity. Subsequent analysis showed first-cohort TCR clusters tending to co-occur in about 110 validation repertoires. The authors enumerated 164 TCR beta chains as linked to cytomegalovirus.

This clone has a single count. Its antigen remains unidentified. This CDR3 comprises 14 residues. Trimming removed 1 base at V and 0 bases at J, with 5 bases between. CDR1 and CDR2 from the germline V gene are SEHNR and FQNEAQ (reference sequence). Measured with immunoSEQ multiplex PCR; TCRdb has only the in-frame clones, and not every one. The table records fewer than 400,000 clones, 70% to 90% of them present only once. The source material was PBMCs. This receptor was identified in a man under 40 in good health and CMV-seronegative. V and J are TRBV7-9 and TRBJ2-3; D gene unclear. Here the CDR3 reads CASSLGQSTDTQYF. CDR3 DNA sequence: TGTGCCAGCAGCTTAGGACAAAGCACAGATACGCAGTATTTT.